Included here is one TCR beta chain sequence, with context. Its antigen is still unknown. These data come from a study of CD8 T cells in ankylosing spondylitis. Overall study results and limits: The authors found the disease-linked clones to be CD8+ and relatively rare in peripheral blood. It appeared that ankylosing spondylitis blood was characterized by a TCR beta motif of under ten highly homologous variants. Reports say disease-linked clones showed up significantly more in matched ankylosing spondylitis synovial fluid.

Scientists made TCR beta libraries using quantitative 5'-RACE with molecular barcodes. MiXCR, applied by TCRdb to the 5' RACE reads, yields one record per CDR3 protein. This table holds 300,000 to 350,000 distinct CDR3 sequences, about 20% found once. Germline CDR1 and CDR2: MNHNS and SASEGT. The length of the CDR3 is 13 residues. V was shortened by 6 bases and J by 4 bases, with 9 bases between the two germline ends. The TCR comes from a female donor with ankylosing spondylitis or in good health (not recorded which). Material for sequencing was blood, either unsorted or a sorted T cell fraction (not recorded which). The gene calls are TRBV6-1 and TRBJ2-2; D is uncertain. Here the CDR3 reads CASSETGTGELFF. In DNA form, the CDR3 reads TGTGCCAGCAGCGAGACTGGCACCGGGGAGCTGTTTTTT.